Reported below is one T cell receptor beta chain. The antigen is unknown. Germline CDR1 and CDR2: SGHTA and FQGNSA. CDR3 length: 15 amino acids. J was trimmed by 1 base and V by 3 bases; bases with no gene match: 2. This sample was included in a study of cytomegalovirus exposure and HLA in healthy donors. The study, taken as a whole, reports: Immune exposure information available was restricted to CMV serostatus. The study labeled around 160 TCR beta chains cytomegalovirus-associated. Some V segments, TRBV6-2 and TRBV6-3 among them, were indistinguishable and were therefore excluded.

In the PCR, 60 Vbeta and 13 Jbeta primers were used. Source study methods: It was a later analysis that counted 83 million or so unique TCR beta chains, of which about 10 million were shared. Libraries were prepared by immunoSEQ multiplex PCR; TCRdb keeps only in-frame clonotypes and omits some of them. The V and J calls and clone size come from that table; D and trimming were worked out from the DNA. The data show some 180,000 clones, 60% to 85% seen once. This TCR derives from a man aged 18 to 30 in good health and CMV-seronegative. The chain uses TRBV7-2 and TRBJ2-5; TRBD2 aligns across 10 bases. Source material: PBMCs. CDR3 sequence reads: CASSLTSGRQETQYF. For the CDR3, the DNA is TGTGCCAGCAGCTTGACTAGCGGGCGCCAAGAGACCCAGTACTTC.